This TCR beta chain was sequenced in a study of T cell responses to AZD1222 COVID-19 vaccine. Libraries were prepared by immunoSEQ multiplex PCR; TCRdb keeps only in-frame clonotypes and omits some of them. This sample has around 140,000 clones, with roughly 85% found just once. The CDR3 has 15 amino acids. After removal of 5 bases from V and 4 bases from J, the junction contained 12 bases not matched to a gene. CDR1 and CDR2 (germline): GTSNPN, SVGIG (reference sequence). Whole-study findings and limits: Scientists sampled the repertoires only once the peak T cell response had passed. It was only a handful of AZD1222 recipients who were seropositive at baseline.

This clone was recorded only once. Its specificity is unknown. This clonotype originated in an adult who received the MenACWY meningococcal vaccine as a control. This rearrangement joins TRBV30 to TRBJ2-3; TRBD1 agrees at 7 bases. Sequenced here: peripheral blood, sampled 28 days after the second dose of the MenACWY control vaccine. CDR3 sequence: CAWGPGQSPADTQYF. CDR3 coding DNA: TGTGCCTGGGGACCGGGACAGAGTCCAGCAGATACGCAGTATTTT.